What follows is one TCR beta chain and its context. Via MiXCR, TCRdb re-called the 5' RACE reads, giving one row per CDR3 protein. The table shows around 78,000 distinct CDR3 sequences, with around 15% occurring only once. The data belong to a study of early T cells in non-severe SARS-CoV-2 infection. V lost 3 bases and J 5 bases, leaving 16 bases between the germline ends. The CDR3 consists of 15 residues. CDR1 is SGHVS, CDR2 FQNEAQ, per germline. The receptor comes from an adult who was a healthcare worker with PCR-confirmed SARS-CoV-2 infection or an uninfected control (not recorded which). The chain uses TRBV7-8 and TRBJ2-5; perhaps TRBD2 as D (6 bases). Source material: whole blood. In nucleotides, the CDR3 is TGTGCCAGCAGCTTTGGCCGGAGGGGAAGGGAGACCCAGTACTTC. Residues: CASSFGRRGRETQYF. The entire variable domain, with the rest obtained from reference TRBV7-8 and TRBJ2-5, is as follows: GAGVSQSPRYKVAKRGQDVALRCDPISGHVSLFWYQQALGQGPEFLTYFQNEAQLDKSGLPSDRFFAERPEGSVSTLKIQRTQQEDSAVYLCASSFGRRGRETQYFGPGTRLLVL.